Listed below are T cell receptor beta chains from one sample, sequenced in a study of a mutant IDH1 vaccine in newly diagnosed glioma. Sequencing used immunoSEQ multiplex PCR; TCRdb keeps in-frame clones, though not all of them. The repertoire includes about 32,000 clones, roughly 80% of them detected once, and 15% sits in the top ten. Their specific antigens are unknown. The sequencing here drew on PBMCs, taken from a glioma patient whose treatment included an IDH1 peptide vaccine. Source of these receptors: a man younger than 45 with glioma. Each CDR3 is given with its conserved first and last residue. The order of the fields is D gene, J gene, V gene, clone size, CDR3 protein, CDR3 DNA. D genes are given only for firm matches. Clone size is shown for a subset of rows, as once, few, many or a class of expanded clone.

D: -; J: TRBJ2-5; V: TRBV27; size: -; CDR3: CASSLMGGQETQYF; DNA: TGTGCCAGCAGTTTAATGGGGGGCCAAGAGACCCAGTACTTC
D: -; J: TRBJ1-1; V: TRBV27; size: -; CDR3: CASSFRGHGGTEAFF; DNA: TGTGCCAGCAGTTTCCGGGGACACGGAGGCACTGAAGCTTTCTTT
D: -; J: TRBJ1-1; V: TRBV6-5; size: few; CDR3: CASSYSRNTEAFF; DNA: TGTGCCAGCAGTTACTCGAGGAACACTGAAGCTTTCTTT
D: -; J: TRBJ1-1; V: TRBV11-3; size: -; CDR3: CASSLEPRNTEAFF; DNA: TGTGCCAGCAGCTTAGAACCGCGGAACACTGAAGCTTTCTTT
D: -; J: TRBJ2-6; V: TRBV19; size: -; CDR3: CASFQGSGANVLTF; DNA: TGTGCCAGTTTTCAGGGTTCTGGGGCCAACGTCCTGACTTTC
D: TRBD2; J: TRBJ2-3; V: TRBV18; size: -; CDR3: CASSPLAGDTQYF; DNA: TGTGCCAGCTCACCCCTAGCGGGAGATACGCAGTATTTT
D: -; J: TRBJ2-7; V: TRBV6-1; size: -; CDR3: CASSEGTLPWEQYF; DNA: TGTGCCAGCAGTGAAGGGACACTCCCCTGGGAGCAGTACTTC
D: -; J: TRBJ1-2; V: TRBV15; size: -; CDR3: CATSRGFDNYGYTF; DNA: TGTGCCACCAGCAGAGGTTTCGACAACTATGGCTACACCTTC
D: -; J: TRBJ2-7; V: TRBV5-1; size: -; CDR3: CASSFRDLFSYEQYF; DNA: TGCGCCAGCAGCTTCCGGGACCTATTCTCCTACGAGCAGTACTTC
D: -; J: TRBJ1-5; V: TRBV30; size: -; CDR3: CAWSGLGNQPQHF; DNA: TGTGCCTGGAGTGGGTTGGGCAATCAGCCCCAGCATTTT
D: -; J: TRBJ2-3; V: TRBV5-6; size: once; CDR3: CASSFGGSTDTQYF; DNA: TGTGCCAGCAGCTTCGGTGGGAGCACAGATACGCAGTATTTT
D: -; J: TRBJ1-2; V: TRBV27; size: -; CDR3: CASSLGIQTYGYTF; DNA: TGTGCCAGCAGTTTAGGTATCCAGACTTATGGCTACACCTTC
D: -; J: TRBJ1-4; V: TRBV12-5; size: -; CDR3: CASGAGGKLFF; DNA: TGTGCTAGTGGTGCTGGGGGAAAACTGTTTTTT
D: -; J: TRBJ1-3; V: TRBV2; size: -; CDR3: CASSEGRGNTIYF; DNA: TGTGCCAGCAGCGAGGGGAGGGGAAACACCATATATTTT
D: -; J: TRBJ1-2; V: TRBV2; size: -; CDR3: CASSPSDGIYGYTF; DNA: TGTGCCAGCAGTCCATCCGACGGTATTTATGGCTACACCTTC
D: TRBD1; J: TRBJ1-4; V: TRBV10-3; size: few; CDR3: CAISRDRGLEKLFF; DNA: TGTGCCATCAGCAGGGACAGGGGGCTTGAAAAACTGTTTTTT
D: -; J: TRBJ2-1; V: TRBV27; size: -; CDR3: CASSLWDSSYNEQFF; DNA: TGTGCCAGCAGTTTATGGGATAGCTCCTACAATGAGCAGTTCTTC
D: -; J: TRBJ1-2; V: TRBV6-5; size: -; CDR3: CASRPHVNYGYTF; DNA: TGTGCCAGCAGACCGCACGTTAACTATGGCTACACCTTC
D: TRBD2; J: TRBJ2-1; V: TRBV5-1; size: -; CDR3: CASSLRLAGGINEQFF; DNA: TGCGCCAGCAGCTTGCGGCTAGCGGGAGGAATCAATGAGCAGTTCTTC
D: -; J: TRBJ1-2; V: TRBV2; size: -; CDR3: CASTKGTGPKNYTF; DNA: TGTGCCAGCACCAAGGGGACCGGGCCCAAAAACTACACCTTC
D: -; J: TRBJ2-7; V: TRBV5-1; size: -; CDR3: CASSLNRDSINSYEQYF; DNA: TGCGCCAGCAGCTTGAACCGGGACTCTATCAACTCCTACGAGCAGTACTTC
D: -; J: TRBJ1-5; V: TRBV29-1; size: few; CDR3: CSVGEQLNQPQHF; DNA: TGCAGCGTTGGCGAACAGCTCAATCAGCCCCAGCATTTT
D: TRBD2; J: TRBJ2-5; V: TRBV7-9; size: -; CDR3: CASSLRGLASYQETQYF; DNA: TGTGCCAGCAGCTTACGGGGACTAGCGTCCTACCAAGAGACCCAGTACTTC
D: -; J: TRBJ2-7; V: TRBV12-5; size: -; CDR3: CASGLVHTSKDEQYF; DNA: TGTGCTAGTGGTTTGGTACATACCAGTAAAGACGAGCAGTACTTC
D: TRBD1; J: TRBJ1-1; V: TRBV30; size: -; CDR3: CAWSATRTGMNTEAFF; DNA: TGTGCCTGGAGTGCCACTCGGACAGGCATGAACACTGAAGCTTTCTTT
D: TRBD1; J: TRBJ1-1; V: TRBV11-2; size: -; CDR3: CASSSIRGRTEAFF; DNA: TGTGCCAGCAGCTCAATCAGGGGGAGAACTGAAGCTTTCTTT
D: -; J: TRBJ2-2; V: TRBV6-5; size: -; CDR3: CASSGMGPTGELFF; DNA: TGTGCCAGCAGTGGCATGGGGCCCACCGGGGAGCTGTTTTTT
D: -; J: TRBJ2-5; V: TRBV5-5; size: -; CDR3: CASNQNGQETQYF; DNA: TGTGCCAGCAACCAGAACGGCCAAGAGACCCAGTACTTC
D: -; J: TRBJ1-5; V: TRBV6-5; size: -; CDR3: CASRRSSNQPQHF; DNA: TGTGCCAGCAGGCGCAGTAGCAATCAGCCCCAGCATTTT
D: TRBD1; J: TRBJ1-6; V: TRBV2; size: -; CDR3: CASSSPPGQGPLNSPLHF; DNA: TGTGCCAGCAGTTCCCCCCCGGGACAGGGGCCCCTTAATTCACCCCTCCACTTT
D: -; J: TRBJ2-2; V: TRBV7-9; size: -; CDR3: CATNAWGRGETGELFF; DNA: TGTGCCACCAATGCATGGGGACGCGGAGAGACCGGGGAGCTGTTTTTT
D: -; J: TRBJ1-1; V: TRBV9; size: few; CDR3: CASSAEHLGTEAFF; DNA: TGTGCCAGCAGCGCTGAACATTTGGGCACTGAAGCTTTCTTT
D: TRBD1; J: TRBJ1-1; V: TRBV19; size: few; CDR3: CASSPLQGSYLNTEAFF; DNA: TGTGCCAGTAGTCCGTTACAGGGGTCCTATCTGAACACTGAAGCTTTCTTT
D: -; J: TRBJ1-2; V: TRBV29-1; size: -; CDR3: CSADGVGYTF; DNA: TGCAGCGCTGACGGGGTCGGCTACACCTTC
D: -; J: TRBJ2-2; V: TRBV9; size: -; CDR3: CASSVGLGGYTGELFF; DNA: TGTGCCAGCAGCGTAGGTCTAGGGGGTTACACCGGGGAGCTGTTTTTT
D: -; J: TRBJ2-1; V: TRBV7-9; size: -; CDR3: CASSHKDSGSYNEQFF; DNA: TGTGCCAGCAGCCATAAGGACTCGGGGTCCTACAATGAGCAGTTCTTC
D: TRBD1; J: TRBJ2-7; V: TRBV2; size: -; CDR3: CASSETGTGGLEQYF; DNA: TGTGCCAGCAGTGAGACGGGGACAGGCGGCCTGGAGCAGTACTTC
D: TRBD1; J: TRBJ2-2; V: TRBV6-5; size: -; CDR3: CASSSHRTGPGELFF; DNA: TGTGCCAGCAGTTCCCATCGGACAGGGCCCGGGGAGCTGTTTTTT
D: -; J: TRBJ2-2; V: TRBV7-9; size: -; CDR3: CASSLWAGELFF; DNA: TGTGCCAGCAGCTTATGGGCCGGGGAGCTGTTTTTT
D: -; J: TRBJ1-5; V: TRBV5-1; size: -; CDR3: CASSLGQGYGQPQHF; DNA: TGCGCCAGCAGCTTGGGGCAGGGATATGGTCAGCCCCAGCATTTT
D: -; J: TRBJ1-1; V: TRBV30; size: -; CDR3: CAWSRQENTEAFF; DNA: TGTGCCTGGTCCCGGCAGGAGAACACTGAAGCTTTCTTT
D: TRBD2; J: TRBJ2-1; V: TRBV29-1; size: -; CDR3: CSVRVGTSGSNEQFF; DNA: TGCAGCGTCCGGGTAGGGACTAGCGGGAGCAATGAGCAGTTCTTC
D: -; J: TRBJ1-1; V: TRBV7-2; size: few; CDR3: CASSLVRGTMNTEAFF; DNA: TGTGCCAGCAGCTTAGTCCGAGGGACGATGAACACTGAAGCTTTCTTT
D: TRBD1; J: TRBJ1-5; V: TRBV19; size: few; CDR3: CASSLWTGADVAQHF; DNA: TGTGCCAGTAGTCTCTGGACAGGGGCTGACGTGGCCCAGCATTTT
D: TRBD1; J: TRBJ2-7; V: TRBV6-1; size: -; CDR3: CASSEETGIWYEQYF; DNA: TGTGCCAGCAGTGAGGAGACAGGGATTTGGTACGAGCAGTACTTC